The 21 T cell receptor beta chains below all came from one sample that was sequenced in a study of T cells in tumors after PD-1 blockade. TCRdb's copy holds only in-frame clones and misses some; the assay was immunoSEQ multiplex PCR. The sample contains 34,000 or so clones, 73% of which appear only once. Sequenced here: PBMCs, sampled after anti-PD-1 treatment. These receptors all stem from a human donor with basal cell carcinoma.

This chain connects TRBV4-3 to TRBJ2-7, with 7 bases aligning to TRBD2. Germline V CDR1 and CDR2: LGHNA, YSLEER. Trimming removed 0 bases from V and 6 bases from J; junction bases left unmatched: 14. The CDR3 has 17 amino acids. CDR3 nucleotides: TGCGCCAGCAGCCAAGATCGCTCCAGCGGGATCCCCTCCGAGCAGTACTTC. Encoded protein: CASSQDRSSGIPSEQYF.

The chain recombines TRBV6-4 with TRBJ2-1; unclear D gene. The CDR3 spans 15 residues. Trimming left V 4 bases short and J 0 bases short, with 10 bases between. Germline loops: CDR1 MRHNA, CDR2 SNTAGT. The DNA for the CDR3 is TGTGCCAGCAGTGTCGACTGGAGCTCCTACAATGAGCAGTTCTTC. This sequence encodes CASSVDWSSYNEQFF.

This chain links TRBV7-3 with TRBJ2-5, with 11 bases matching TRBD1. The CDR3 length is 15 residues. The junction had 6 bases not matched to a gene; V was cut back by 5 bases and J by 4 bases. CDR1 is SGHTA and CDR2 is FQGTGA in the germline V gene. CDR3 DNA sequence: TGTGCCAGCAGCAAAGGACAGGGGGCTGGAGAGACCCAGTACTTC. Its protein product is CASSKGQGAGETQYF. Drawing the rest from reference TRBV7-3 and TRBJ2-5, the complete variable domain is GAGVSQTPSNKVTEKGKYVELRCDPISGHTALYWYRQSLGQGPEFLIYFQGTGAADDSGLPNDRFFAVRPEGSVSTLKIQRTERGDSAVYLCASSKGQGAGETQYFGPGTRLLVL.

V usage is TRBV7-9 and J usage is TRBJ1-4, with D unclear. The CDR3 covers 12 residues. The germline V gene has CDR1 SEHNR and CDR2 FQNEAQ (reference sequence). V was trimmed by 4 bases and J by 10 bases, leaving 10 bases between them. CDR3 loop: CASSSQVGKLFF. The CDR3 DNA sequence: TGTGCCAGCAGCTCCCAAGTAGGAAAACTGTTTTTT.

J is TRBJ2-3 and V is TRBV7-3, with 8 positions matching TRBD2. Trimming at V came to 4 bases and at J to 4 bases, leaving 1 base not matched to a gene. Per the germline V gene, CDR1 is SGHTA and CDR2 is FQGTGA. This CDR3 contains 13 residues. CDR3 sequence: CASSYGGADTQYF. The CDR3 DNA reads TGTGCCAGCAGCTACGGGGGGGCAGATACGCAGTATTTT.

This clone was counted a few times. The chain uses TRBV6-5 and TRBJ1-3; D is perhaps TRBD1 (5 bases). Germline V lookup: CDR1 MNHEY, CDR2 SVGAGI. The CDR3 is 14 residues long. The germline V and J ends were trimmed by 10 bases and 2 bases, with 15 bases remaining between them. CDR3 nucleotides: TGTGCCACCATGTCCGGGGGTGCTGGAAACACCATATATTTT. Residues: CATMSGGAGNTIYF.

The chain recombines TRBV18 with TRBJ2-5; D is possibly TRBD1 or TRBD2 (6 bases each). The V gene lost 6 bases and the J gene lost 4 bases, with 12 bases spanning the gap. From germline, CDR1 is KGHSH and CDR2 LQKENI. The CDR3 spans 13 residues. The CDR3 DNA follows: TGTGCCAGCTCTCAGGGGAGGACAGAGACCCAGTACTTC. Its protein is CASSQGRTETQYF. The full variable domain, rest sourced from reference TRBV18 and TRBJ2-5, is NAGVMQNPRHLVRRRGQEARLRCSPMKGHSHVYWYRQLPEEGLKFMVYLQKENIIDESGMPKERFSAEFPKEGPSILRIQQVVRGDSAAYFCASSQGRTETQYFGPGTRLLVL.

This chain connects TRBV5-6 to TRBJ2-7; 7 bases agree with TRBD1. Germline CDR1 SGHDT, CDR2 YYEEEE. Losses at the gene ends were 4 bases for V and 5 bases for J; bases not matched to a gene: 3. This CDR3 spans 12 amino acids. The chain's CDR3 is CASSPTGNEQYF. CDR3 DNA: TGTGCCAGCAGCCCGACAGGGAACGAGCAGTACTTC.

The V and J genes are TRBV4-3 and TRBJ1-2; 7 nucleotides match TRBD1. CDR1 LGHNA and CDR2 YSLEER come from the germline V gene. The CDR3 covers 12 residues. Trimming removed 5 bases from V and 4 bases from J; junction bases left unmatched: 1. This chain's CDR3 is CASSYRGYGYTF. Written as DNA, the CDR3 is TGCGCCAGCAGCTACAGGGGCTATGGCTACACCTTC.

The chain joins TRBV7-3 to TRBJ2-3, with TRBD2 as a possible D gene (5 bases). The CDR3 loop spans 14 amino acids. The germline CDR1 and CDR2 sequences are SGHTA and FQGTGA. V lost 6 bases, J lost 6 bases, and 16 bases lay in between. The CDR3 reads CASRQAAPTDTQYF. CDR3 bases: TGTGCCAGCAGGCAAGCGGCGCCTACGGATACGCAGTATTTT.

The CDR3 sequence is CASSSDRGGELSTQYF. CDR3 sequence (DNA): TGCGCCAGCAGCTCAGACAGGGGCGGCGAACTTAGTACGCAGTATTTT. The V and J genes are TRBV5-1 and TRBJ2-3; 8 bases match TRBD1. The ends lost 3 bases at V and 8 bases at J; junction bases unmatched: 14. Germline assignment: CDR1 SGHRS and CDR2 YFSETQ. The CDR3 is 16 amino acids.

The chain combines TRBV24-1 with TRBJ2-3, with no clear D. With 1 base removed from V and 4 bases from J, the gap between germline ends came to 11 bases. The germline V gene encodes CDR1 KGHDR and CDR2 SFDVKD. This CDR3 is built from 15 residues. The CDR3 DNA is TGTGCCACCAGTGATTTTTTGGGTAGTCCAGATACGCAGTATTTT. Protein: CATSDFLGSPDTQYF.

The chain combines TRBV18 with TRBJ1-3, with D maybe TRBD1 (6 bases). CDR1 is KGHSH and CDR2 is LQKENI in the germline V gene. CDR3 length: 14 amino acids. The V and J ends lost 3 bases and 4 bases respectively, with 10 bases between them. The CDR3 spells CASSPGTSGNTIYF. The DNA for the CDR3 is TGTGCCAGCTCACCCGGGACATCCGGAAACACCATATATTTT.

CDR3 loop: CASRDSPNTGELFF. CDR3 nucleotides: TGTGCCAGCAGGGACAGCCCGAACACCGGGGAGCTGTTTTTT. The chain combines TRBV9 with TRBJ2-2; D possibly corresponds to TRBD1 (6 bases). This CDR3 has 14 residues. V was clipped by 5 bases and J by 0 bases, with 8 bases between them. Germline V gives CDR1 SGDLS, CDR2 YYNGEE.

The CDR3 nucleotides read TGTGCCAGCAGTTACCGGAAGGGCGCCGTTGAAGCTTTCTTT. The encoded protein is CASSYRKGAVEAFF. J is TRBJ1-1 and V is TRBV6-6, with unresolved D. The CDR3 is 14 residues long. Germline lookup yields CDR1 MNHNY and CDR2 SVGAGI (reference sequence). The ends were cut back, 2 bases at V and 7 bases at J, with 14 bases in the middle.

The chain links TRBV12-3 or TRBV12-4 to TRBJ2-7, with D maybe TRBD2 (5 bases). Trimming pared 5 bases from V and 2 bases from J, leaving 10 bases between. The CDR3 covers 13 residues. The CDR3 bases are TGTGCCAGCAGTGCCCCGGGAACCTACGAGCAGTACTTC. Its protein is CASSAPGTYEQYF.

The chain joins TRBV7-2 to TRBJ2-2; D gene unclear. Germline CDR1 and CDR2: SGHTA and FQGNSA. V lost 3 bases to trimming and J lost 0 bases, with 5 bases between them. The CDR3 runs 14 residues. CDR3 coding DNA: TGTGCCAGCAGCTTCTACTCGAACACCGGGGAGCTGTTTTTT. Its translation: CASSFYSNTGELFF. Variable domain in full (rest from reference TRBV7-2 and TRBJ2-2): GAGVSQSPSNKVTEKGKDVELRCDPISGHTALYWYRQSLGQGLEFLIYFQGNSAPDKSGLPSDRFSAERTGGSVSTLTIQRTQQEDSAVYLCASSFYSNTGELFFGEGSRLTVL.

V and J are TRBV12-5 and TRBJ2-6; D is unclear. This CDR3 is 15 amino acids long. Per the germline V gene, CDR1 is LGHNT and CDR2 is FRNRAP. V dropped 3 bases and J dropped 0 bases, with 6 bases sitting between them. This chain's CDR3 is CASGLSSSGANVLTF. CDR3 nucleotide sequence: TGTGCTAGTGGTTTAAGCTCCTCTGGGGCCAACGTCCTGACTTTC.

The rearrangement links TRBV19 to TRBJ1-1, with 7 bases lining up with TRBD1. The CDR3 sequence is 14 residues long. Germline-derived CDR1 and CDR2 are LNHDA and SQIVND (reference sequence). Unmatched junction bases numbered 5, after V lost 4 bases and J lost 3 bases. For the CDR3, the DNA is TGTGCCAGTAGTACGCGACAGGGAGACACTGAAGCTTTCTTT. It specifies CASSTRQGDTEAFF.

The V gene is TRBV7-8, the J gene TRBJ2-3; 14 bases agree with TRBD2. CDR3 length equals 20 residues. Germline values: CDR1 SGHVS, CDR2 FQNEAQ. V was clipped by 4 bases and J by 0 bases; unmatched bases: 12. In nucleotides, the CDR3 is TGTGCCAGCAGCTCCGGACTAGCGGGGGGTCATATTACTAGCACAGATACGCAGTATTTT. It yields the protein CASSSGLAGGHITSTDTQYF.

V is TRBV4-3 and J is TRBJ1-2, with D possibly TRBD1 on 5 matching bases. The CDR3 is 13 amino acids. V was shortened by 4 bases and J by 7 bases, with 13 bases between the two germline ends. The germline CDR1 and CDR2 sequences are LGHNA and YSLEER. CDR3 coding DNA: TGCGCCAGCAGCCCAAGGGCAGGGATTGGCTACACCTTC. As protein: CASSPRAGIGYTF.